Below are 28 T cell receptor beta chains sequenced from a single sample in a study of neurological immune-mediated disorders. Time point meaning: longitudinal time-point 1 (baseline). TCRdb used MiXCR to reprocess the 5' RACE reads, holding one entry per CDR3 protein. The sample carries tens of thousands of distinct CDR3 sequences, roughly 15% recorded once. The material sequenced was PBMCs. All receptors come from a female donor with HTLV-1-associated myelopathy (HAM/TSP).

This clonotype was seen at least ten times. This chain joins TRBV28 and TRBJ1-2; TRBD1 might be the D (5 bases). V shed 2 bases and J shed 4 bases, with 5 bases lying between them. Germline V gene lookup returns CDR1 MDHEN and CDR2 SYDVKM. The CDR3 has 12 amino acids. The chain's CDR3 is CASSLGTYGYTF. The CDR3 coding sequence is TGTGCCAGCAGTTTAGGGACCTATGGCTACACCTTC.

V is TRBV28 and J is TRBJ2-2; D is ambiguous. The length of the CDR3 is 13 residues. Germline V gives CDR1 MDHEN, CDR2 SYDVKM. Trimming shortened V by 8 bases and J by 0 bases, and 7 bases separated the two germline ends. The CDR3 loop reads CASHSANTGELFF. CDR3 DNA sequence: TGTGCCAGCCACAGTGCGAACACCGGGGAGCTGTTTTTT.

This clonotype was found many times. The J gene is TRBJ1-1, the V gene TRBV15; TRBD1 matches 7 bases. CDR1 is LNHNV, CDR2 YYDKDF, per germline (reference sequence). The CDR3 runs 13 residues. The J segment lost 4 bases and the V segment lost 6 bases, leaving 5 bases of the junction unmatched. This CDR3 is CATSPTGATEAFF. In DNA, the CDR3 is TGTGCCACCAGTCCCACAGGGGCCACTGAAGCTTTCTTT.

This chain joins TRBV25-1 and TRBJ2-7; unclear D gene. This CDR3 contains 15 residues. V was cut by 3 bases and J by 5 bases, with 17 bases left in between. CDR1 and CDR2 from the germline V gene are MGHDK and SYGVNS. CDR3 loop: CASSETGLKFHEQYF. CDR3 in DNA: TGTGCCAGCAGTGAGACTGGCCTGAAATTCCACGAGCAGTACTTC.

This clonotype was found many times. The rearrangement links TRBV7-3 to TRBJ1-6, with D hard to call. Germline assignment: CDR1 SGHTA and CDR2 FQGTGA. The CDR3 sequence is 15 residues long. V lost 5 bases, J lost 7 bases, and 15 bases lay in between. CDR3 in amino acids: CASSHTSARNSPLHF. The CDR3 region has the DNA TGTGCCAGCAGCCATACATCGGCCCGAAATTCACCCCTCCACTTT.

This clonotype was seen a handful of times. The chain carries TRBV14 and TRBJ2-7, with D uncertain. The CDR3 consists of 11 residues. The V gene's germline CDR1 is SGHDN and CDR2 FVKESK. Trimming took off 4 bases at V and 7 bases at J, with 8 bases between the two ends. The CDR3: CASSPGREQYF. In DNA form, the CDR3 reads TGTGCCAGCAGCCCCGGAAGGGAGCAGTACTTC.

The sample holds many counts of this clonotype. V is TRBV6-5 and J is TRBJ2-1; D ambiguous. This CDR3 region has 13 residues. Deletions cut 1 base from V and 5 bases from J, with 6 bases between. Germline CDR1 MNHEY, CDR2 SVGAGI. This chain's CDR3 is CASSYFQNNEQFF. The CDR3 DNA reads TGTGCCAGCAGTTACTTTCAGAACAATGAGCAGTTCTTC.

This clonotype has a count of ten or more. The chain employs TRBV4-1 and TRBJ1-2; 7 bases are a match to TRBD1. The CDR3 consists of 16 residues. V shed 4 bases, J shed 5 bases, and the junction held 13 bases outside the gene matches. The germline gives CDR1 MGHRA, CDR2 YSYEKL. CDR3 in DNA: TGCGCCAGCAGCCCCCGACAGGGATCCACTAGTTATGGCTACACCTTC. This translates into CASSPRQGSTSYGYTF.

This chain joins TRBV5-6 and TRBJ2-2; unclear D gene. Trimming removed 1 base from V and 2 bases from J, with 9 bases in between. Looked up from germline, CDR1 is SGHDT and CDR2 is YYEEEE. This CDR3 region has 15 residues. The CDR3 here is CASSLISFNTGELFF. CDR3 sequence (DNA): TGTGCCAGCAGCTTGATTTCATTCAACACCGGGGAGCTGTTTTTT.

This clonotype was recorded at least ten times. The chain carries TRBV5-1 and TRBJ1-5; no reliable D call. This CDR3 region has 17 residues. V was clipped by 7 bases and J by 3 bases, with 23 bases between them. The germline CDR1 and CDR2 sequences are SGHRS and YFSETQ. CDR3 nucleotide sequence: TGCGCCAGCTGCAGACCTAATACAGTGATCTTCAATCAGCCCCAGCATTTT. It yields the protein CASCRPNTVIFNQPQHF. Based on the CDR3 plus reference TRBV5-1 and TRBJ1-5, the full variable domain is KAGVTQTPRYLIKTRGQQVTLSCSPISGHRSVSWYQQTPGQGLQFLFEYFSETQRNKGNFPGRFSGRQFSNSRSEMNVSTLELGDSALYLCASCRPNTVIFNQPQHFGDGTRLSIL.

This clonotype occurred many times. The CDR3 loop is CASSQGVQGETQYF. CDR3 in DNA: TGCGCCAGCAGCCAAGGGGTACAGGGTGAGACCCAGTACTTC. The V gene is TRBV4-1, the J gene TRBJ2-5; possibly TRBD1 for D (6 bases). The CDR3 length is 14 residues. Germline lookup yields CDR1 MGHRA and CDR2 YSYEKL. V dropped 1 base and J dropped 5 bases, with 11 bases sitting between them.

This clonotype was picked up many times. The chain couples TRBV12-3 or TRBV12-4 to TRBJ1-2, with 9 bases aligning to TRBD1. The junction had 1 base not matched to a gene; V was cut back by 8 bases and J by 0 bases. The CDR3 totals 13 residues. This chain's CDR3 is CASRTGANYGYTF. As DNA, the CDR3 is TGTGCCAGCCGGACAGGGGCTAACTATGGCTACACCTTC.

This clonotype was observed at least ten times. This chain uses TRBV7-8 with TRBJ2-7; D possibly corresponds to TRBD2 (6 bases). V shed 5 bases and J shed 5 bases, with 13 bases lying between them. CDR3 length: 13 residues. The germline gives CDR1 SGHVS, CDR2 FQNEAQ. The CDR3 sequence: CASSLPASDEQYF. The CDR3 coding sequence is TGTGCCAGCAGCCTGCCAGCTAGCGACGAGCAGTACTTC.

This clonotype showed up many times. The CDR3 loop is CASSGSRNSPLHF. The CDR3 DNA sequence: TGTGCCAGCAGTGGGAGCCGTAATTCACCCCTCCACTTT. The chain carries TRBV2 and TRBJ1-6; D is unresolved. The V end was cut by 4 bases, the J end by 6 bases, with 7 bases between. The germline V gene encodes CDR1 SNHLY and CDR2 FYNNEI. The CDR3 contains 13 residues.

This clonotype showed up many times. The chain links TRBV20-1 to TRBJ2-7; D ambiguous. V lost 3 bases, J lost 3 bases, and 12 bases lay in between. The germline V gene encodes CDR1 DFQATT and CDR2 SNEGSKA (reference sequence). The CDR3 has 13 amino acids. For the CDR3, the DNA is TGCAGTGCTAGGGGCCCGGTTGGCTACGAGCAGTACTTC. It translates to CSARGPVGYEQYF.

This clonotype was seen repeatedly, ten times or more. CDR3 protein: CSASRAGVMNTEAFF. Here the CDR3 DNA reads TGCAGTGCTTCAAGGGCAGGGGTTATGAACACTGAAGCTTTCTTT. V is TRBV20-1 and J is TRBJ1-1; D might be TRBD1 (6 bases). The CDR3 is 15 residues long. Germline V gene data show CDR1 as DFQATT and CDR2 as SNEGSKA (reference sequence). The V end was cut by 5 bases, the J end by 0 bases, with 16 bases between.

This clonotype was seen many times. This rearrangement joins TRBV20-1 to TRBJ2-2, with no clear D. The germline gives CDR1 DFQATT, CDR2 SNEGSKA (reference sequence). The CDR3 consists of 13 residues. Trimming shortened V by 3 bases and J by 10 bases, and 15 bases separated the two germline ends. The CDR3 loop reads CSASDLHSAELFF. CDR3 DNA sequence: TGCAGTGCTAGCGACCTACACTCCGCGGAGCTGTTTTTT.

About this clonotype: This sequence may be a read error, since a much larger clone differs from it by one base. J is TRBJ1-5 and V is TRBV15; the D is unclear. In germline, CDR1 is LNHNV, CDR2 YYDKDF (reference sequence). This CDR3 has 16 amino acids. This CDR3 is CATSRPGKHSNHPQHF. The CDR3 DNA follows: TGTGCCACCAGCAGGCCGGGGAAGCATAGCAATCACCCCCAGCATTTT.

The sample holds many counts of this clonotype. The V and J genes are TRBV12-3 or TRBV12-4 and TRBJ2-2; D gene unclear. V was cut by 1 base and J by 5 bases, with 8 bases left in between. This CDR3 region has 14 residues. The CDR3 bases are TGTGCCAGCAGTTTAGGGGGTGGTACCGGGGAGCTGTTTTTT. Its translation: CASSLGGGTGELFF.

This clonotype has ten or more counts. The genes are TRBV5-1 and TRBJ2-6; TRBD1 agrees at 7 bases. The germline CDR1 and CDR2 sequences are SGHRS and YFSETQ. Germline trimming cut 4 bases from V and 0 bases from J; bases unmatched to any gene: 7. The CDR3 totals 17 residues. The CDR3 reads CASSPGQLYSGANVLTF. The CDR3 nucleotides read TGCGCCAGCAGCCCGGGACAGCTATACTCTGGGGCCAACGTCCTGACTTTC.

This clonotype was counted many times. The rearrangement links TRBV5-1 to TRBJ2-1; possible D gene TRBD2, 5 bases. V lost 2 bases to trimming and J lost 3 bases, with 24 bases between them. Per the germline V gene, CDR1 is SGHRS and CDR2 is YFSETQ. The CDR3 is 19 residues long. The chain's CDR3 is CASSFNPQRKRPGYNEQFF. The CDR3 bases are TGCGCCAGCAGCTTTAACCCCCAAAGAAAGCGGCCCGGCTACAATGAGCAGTTCTTC.

There are many counts of this clonotype. The junction differs from germline at one of its ends, possibly a read error. This rearrangement joins TRBV15 to TRBJ2-7, with D perhaps matching TRBD2 (7 bases). The germline gives CDR1 LNHNV, CDR2 YYDKDF (reference sequence). The CDR3 loop spans 15 amino acids. The CDR3 nucleotides are TGTGCTACCAGCAGAGAGGGGGGGGGCTCATACGAGCAGTACTTC. Translation gives CATSREGGGSYEQYF.

The V and J genes are TRBV7-2 and TRBJ2-7; D not resolved. The V end was cut by 5 bases, the J end by 4 bases, with 15 bases between. The CDR3 length is 14 residues. CDR1 is SGHTA, CDR2 FQGNSA, per germline. CDR3 nucleotide sequence: TGTGCCAGCAGCAGTGAGGCCCTCGGATACGAGCAGTACTTC. Translating gives CASSSEALGYEQYF. Variable domain in full (rest from reference TRBV7-2 and TRBJ2-7): GAGVSQSPSNKVTEKGKDVELRCDPISGHTALYWYRQSLGQGLEFLIYFQGNSAPDKSGLPSDRFSAERTGGSVSTLTIQRTQQEDSAVYLCASSSEALGYEQYFGPGTRLTVT.

As concerns this clonotype: Possible read error: a much larger clone is one base away. V is TRBV4-1 and J is TRBJ2-3; unclear D gene. Germline V gene sequence: CDR1 MGHRA, CDR2 YSYEKL. This CDR3 region has 13 residues. V was cut by 0 bases and J by 8 bases, with 9 bases left in between. The CDR3 bases are TGCGCCAGCAGCCAAGATCGACATACTACGCAGTATTTT. This sequence encodes CASSQDRHTTQYF.

This clonotype was seen ten or more times. The rearrangement joins TRBV6-2 or TRBV6-3 to TRBJ2-7; D unclear. Germline-derived CDR1 and CDR2 are MNHEY and SVGEGT. The CDR3 is 12 residues long. V lost 5 bases and J 1 base, leaving 6 bases between the germline ends. The CDR3 DNA sequence: TGTGCCAGCAGTCCCAAGTCCTACGAGCAGTACTTC. As protein: CASSPKSYEQYF.

This clonotype was seen a few times. The J gene is TRBJ2-7, the V gene TRBV5-6, with D perhaps matching TRBD2 (6 bases). Germline V gene data show CDR1 as SGHDT and CDR2 as YYEEEE. V gave up 4 bases and J gave up 2 bases, with 16 bases separating them. CDR3 length equals 15 residues. CDR3 coding DNA: TGTGCCAGCAGCGTACGGGGGAGAGCGACCTACGAGCAGTACTTC. This gives the protein CASSVRGRATYEQYF.

CDR3 nucleotide sequence: TGCGCCAGCAGCTTACTGACTAGCGGGGCCGGGACAGATACGCAGTATTTT. Amino acids: CASSLLTSGAGTDTQYF. The V and J genes are TRBV5-1 and TRBJ2-3, with 11 positions matching TRBD2. The V gene end was trimmed by 2 bases and the J gene end by 3 bases; junction bases not matched to a gene: 8. This CDR3 comprises 17 residues. The germline CDR1 and CDR2 sequences are SGHRS and YFSETQ.

This clonotype was seen ten or more times. The rearrangement links TRBV9 to TRBJ2-2; 9 bases match TRBD2. The CDR3 is 17 amino acids. Unmatched junction bases numbered 7, after V lost 0 bases and J lost 4 bases. Germline-derived CDR1 and CDR2 are SGDLS and YYNGEE. The CDR3 sequence: CASSVATSGWTTGELFF. The DNA for the CDR3 is TGTGCCAGCAGCGTAGCTACTAGCGGGTGGACCACCGGGGAGCTGTTTTTT.